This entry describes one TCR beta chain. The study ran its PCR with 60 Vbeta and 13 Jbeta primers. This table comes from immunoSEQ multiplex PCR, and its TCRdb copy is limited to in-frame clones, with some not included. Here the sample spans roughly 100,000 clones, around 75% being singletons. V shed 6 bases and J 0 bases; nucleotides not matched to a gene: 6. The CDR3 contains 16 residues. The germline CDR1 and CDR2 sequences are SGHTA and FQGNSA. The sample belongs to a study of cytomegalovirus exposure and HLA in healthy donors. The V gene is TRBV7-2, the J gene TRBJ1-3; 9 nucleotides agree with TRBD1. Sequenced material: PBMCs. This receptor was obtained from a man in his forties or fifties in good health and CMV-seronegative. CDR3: CASSRTGAASGNTIYF. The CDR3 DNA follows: TGTGCCAGCAGTCGGACAGGGGCGGCCTCTGGAAACACCATATATTTT.